This record concerns one T cell receptor (beta chain) sequence. This entry comes from a study of blood T cells in healthy people across ages. A second about 7 to 11 cycle PCR used barcoded and J-beta primers. TCRdb reanalysed the 5' RACE reads using MiXCR and keeps one entry per CDR3 protein. The sample includes 1.8 million or so distinct CDR3 sequences, around 40% of them seen just once. V was shortened by 5 bases and J by 1 base, with 9 bases between the two germline ends. Germline loops: CDR1 ENHRY, CDR2 SYGVKD. The CDR3 covers 14 residues. The sample was blood. This sequence joins TRBV10-3 and TRBJ2-1; D ambiguous. The clonotype comes from a human donor in good health. In DNA form, the CDR3 reads TGTGCCATCAGTCCTCTCGGTTCCTACAATGAGCAGTTCTTC. Amino acids: CAISPLGSYNEQFF.